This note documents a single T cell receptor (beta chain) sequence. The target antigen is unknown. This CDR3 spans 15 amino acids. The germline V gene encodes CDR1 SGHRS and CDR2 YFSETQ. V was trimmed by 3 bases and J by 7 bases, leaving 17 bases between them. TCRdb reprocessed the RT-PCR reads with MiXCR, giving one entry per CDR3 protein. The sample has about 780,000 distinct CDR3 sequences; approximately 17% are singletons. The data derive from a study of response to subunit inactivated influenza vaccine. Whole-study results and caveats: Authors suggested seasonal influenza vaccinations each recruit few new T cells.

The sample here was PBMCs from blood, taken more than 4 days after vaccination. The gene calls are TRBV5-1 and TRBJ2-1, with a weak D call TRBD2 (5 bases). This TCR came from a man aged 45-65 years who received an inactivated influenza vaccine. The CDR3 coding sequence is TGCGCCAGCAGCTCACTAGAATGGAGTTCAAATGAGCAGTTCTTC. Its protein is CASSSLEWSSNEQFF.